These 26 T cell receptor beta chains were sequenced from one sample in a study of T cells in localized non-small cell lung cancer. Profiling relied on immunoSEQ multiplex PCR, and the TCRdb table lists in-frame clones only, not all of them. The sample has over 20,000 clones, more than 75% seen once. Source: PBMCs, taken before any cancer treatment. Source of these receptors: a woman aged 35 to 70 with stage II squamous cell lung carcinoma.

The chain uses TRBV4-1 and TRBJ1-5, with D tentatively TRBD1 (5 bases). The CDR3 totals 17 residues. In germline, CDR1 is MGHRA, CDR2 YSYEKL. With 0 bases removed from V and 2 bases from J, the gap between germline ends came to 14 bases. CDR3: CASSQEPGMLGNQPQHF. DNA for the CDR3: TGCGCCAGCAGCCAAGAACCAGGGATGCTCGGCAATCAGCCCCAGCATTTT.

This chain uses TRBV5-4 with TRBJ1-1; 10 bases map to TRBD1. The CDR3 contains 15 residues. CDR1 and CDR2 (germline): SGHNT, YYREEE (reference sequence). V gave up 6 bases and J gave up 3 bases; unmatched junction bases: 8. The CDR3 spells CASTDRQGADTEAFF. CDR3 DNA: TGTGCCAGCACCGACCGACAGGGGGCGGACACTGAAGCTTTCTTT.

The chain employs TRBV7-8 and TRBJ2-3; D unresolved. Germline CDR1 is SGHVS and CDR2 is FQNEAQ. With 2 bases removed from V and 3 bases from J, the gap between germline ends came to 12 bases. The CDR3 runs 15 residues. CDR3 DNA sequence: TGTGCCAGCAGCTTACTGGTACGGAGAACAGATACGCAGTATTTT. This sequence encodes CASSLLVRRTDTQYF.

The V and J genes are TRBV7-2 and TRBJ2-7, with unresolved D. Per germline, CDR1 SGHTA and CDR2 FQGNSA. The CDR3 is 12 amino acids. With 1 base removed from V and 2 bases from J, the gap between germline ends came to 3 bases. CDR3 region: CASSLVAYEQYF. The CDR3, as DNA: TGTGCCAGCAGCTTAGTAGCCTACGAGCAGTACTTC. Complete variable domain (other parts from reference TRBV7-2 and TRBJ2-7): GAGVSQSPSNKVTEKGKDVELRCDPISGHTALYWYRQSLGQGLEFLIYFQGNSAPDKSGLPSDRFSAERTGGSVSTLTIQRTQQEDSAVYLCASSLVAYEQYFGPGTRLTVT.

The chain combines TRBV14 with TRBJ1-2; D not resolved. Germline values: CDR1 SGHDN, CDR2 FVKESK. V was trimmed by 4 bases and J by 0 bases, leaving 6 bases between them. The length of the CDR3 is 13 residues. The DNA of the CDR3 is TGTGCCAGCAGCCCAGGCACTAACTATGGCTACACCTTC. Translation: CASSPGTNYGYTF.

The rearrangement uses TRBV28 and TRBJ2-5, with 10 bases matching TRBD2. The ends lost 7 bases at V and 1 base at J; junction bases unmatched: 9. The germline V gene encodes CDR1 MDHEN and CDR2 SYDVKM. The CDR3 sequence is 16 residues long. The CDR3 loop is CASTLGGLAFQETQYF. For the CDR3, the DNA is TGTGCCAGCACCCTAGGGGGACTAGCGTTCCAAGAGACCCAGTACTTC. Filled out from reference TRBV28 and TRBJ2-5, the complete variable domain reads DVKVTQSSRYLVKRTGEKVFLECVQDMDHENMFWYRQDPGLGLRLIYFSYDVKMKEKGDIPEGYSVSREKKERFSLILESASTNQTSMYLCASTLGGLAFQETQYFGPGTRLLVL.

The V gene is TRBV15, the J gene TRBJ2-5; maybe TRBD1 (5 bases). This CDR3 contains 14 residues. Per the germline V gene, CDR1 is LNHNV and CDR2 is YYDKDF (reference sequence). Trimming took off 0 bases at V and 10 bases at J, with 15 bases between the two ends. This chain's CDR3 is CATSRESRGFDQYF. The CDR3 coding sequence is TGTGCCACCAGCAGAGAGTCTAGGGGCTTTGACCAGTACTTC.

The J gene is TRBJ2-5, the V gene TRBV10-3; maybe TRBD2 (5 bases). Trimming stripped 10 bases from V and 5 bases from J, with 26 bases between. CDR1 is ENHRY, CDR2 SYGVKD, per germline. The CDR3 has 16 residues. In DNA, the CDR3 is TGTGCCACCTCGTCACCAAAGGAAACTAGACGGGAGACCCAGTACTTC. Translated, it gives CATSSPKETRRETQYF.

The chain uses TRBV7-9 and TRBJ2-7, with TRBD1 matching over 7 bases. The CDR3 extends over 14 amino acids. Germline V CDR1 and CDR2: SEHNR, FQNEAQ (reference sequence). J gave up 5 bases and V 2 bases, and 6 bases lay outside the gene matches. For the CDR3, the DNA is TGTGCCAGCAGCTTAACCCAGGGGGACAACGAGCAGTACTTC. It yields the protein CASSLTQGDNEQYF.

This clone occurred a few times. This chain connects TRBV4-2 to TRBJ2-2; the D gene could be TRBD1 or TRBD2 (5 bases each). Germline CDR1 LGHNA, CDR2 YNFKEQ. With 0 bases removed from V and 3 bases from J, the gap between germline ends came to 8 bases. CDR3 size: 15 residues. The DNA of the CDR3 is TGTGCCAGCAGCCAAGATAGGGGACACACCGGGGAGCTGTTTTTT. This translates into CASSQDRGHTGELFF.

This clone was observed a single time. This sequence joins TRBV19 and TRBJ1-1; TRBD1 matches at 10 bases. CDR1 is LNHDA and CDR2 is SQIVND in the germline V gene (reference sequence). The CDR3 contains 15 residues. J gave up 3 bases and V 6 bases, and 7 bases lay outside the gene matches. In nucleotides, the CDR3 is TGTGCCAGTAGCAGACAGGGGGCAACGTACACTGAAGCTTTCTTT. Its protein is CASSRQGATYTEAFF.

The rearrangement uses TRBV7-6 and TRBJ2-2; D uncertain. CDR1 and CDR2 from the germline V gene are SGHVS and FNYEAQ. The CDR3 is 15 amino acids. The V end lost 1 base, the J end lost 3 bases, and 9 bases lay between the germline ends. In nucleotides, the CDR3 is TGTGCCAGCAGCTTAGGTCCCTCCGACACCGGGGAGCTGTTTTTT. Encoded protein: CASSLGPSDTGELFF.

CDR3 DNA: TGTGCCAGCAGGAGGGACAGGGGGTTCTCCTATGAGCAGTTCTTC. This sequence encodes CASRRDRGFSYEQFF. The V and J genes are TRBV28 and TRBJ2-1, with 11 bases fitting TRBD1. V was pared by 6 bases and J by 8 bases, with 9 bases of the junction left unmatched. CDR3 length: 15 amino acids. Germline V CDR1 and CDR2: MDHEN, SYDVKM.

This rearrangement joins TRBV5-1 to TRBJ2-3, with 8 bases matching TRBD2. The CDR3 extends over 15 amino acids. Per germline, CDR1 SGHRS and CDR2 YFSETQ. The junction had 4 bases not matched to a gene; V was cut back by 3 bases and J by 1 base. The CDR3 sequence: CASSSGGGGTDTQYF. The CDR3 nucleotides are TGCGCCAGCAGCTCGGGAGGGGGTGGCACAGATACGCAGTATTTT.

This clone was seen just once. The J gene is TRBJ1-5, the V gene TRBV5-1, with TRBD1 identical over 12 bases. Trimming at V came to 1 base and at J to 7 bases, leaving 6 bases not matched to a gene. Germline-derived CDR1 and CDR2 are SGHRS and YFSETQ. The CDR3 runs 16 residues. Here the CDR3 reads CASSLSGTGGEQPQHF. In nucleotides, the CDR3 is TGCGCCAGCAGCTTGTCCGGGACAGGGGGCGAGCAGCCCCAGCATTTT.

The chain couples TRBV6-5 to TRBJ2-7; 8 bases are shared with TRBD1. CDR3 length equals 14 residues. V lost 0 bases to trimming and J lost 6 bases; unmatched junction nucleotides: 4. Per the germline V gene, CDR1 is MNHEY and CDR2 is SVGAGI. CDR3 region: CASSYSKGTGEQYF. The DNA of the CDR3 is TGTGCCAGCAGTTACTCGAAAGGGACAGGCGAGCAGTACTTC.

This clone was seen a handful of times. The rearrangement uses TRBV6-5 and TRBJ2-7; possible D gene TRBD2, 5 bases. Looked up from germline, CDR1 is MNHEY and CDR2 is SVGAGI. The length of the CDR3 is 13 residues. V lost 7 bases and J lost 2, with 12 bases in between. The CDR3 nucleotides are TGTGCCAGCAAACCCCTAGCCGCCTACGAGCAGTACTTC. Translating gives CASKPLAAYEQYF.

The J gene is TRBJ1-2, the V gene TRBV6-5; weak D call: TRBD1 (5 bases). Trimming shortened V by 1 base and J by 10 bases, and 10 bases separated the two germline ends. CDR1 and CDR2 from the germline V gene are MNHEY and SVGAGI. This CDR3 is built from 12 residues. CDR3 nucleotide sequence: TGTGCCAGCAGTTACTTGCCCAGGGACTACACCTTC. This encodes CASSYLPRDYTF.

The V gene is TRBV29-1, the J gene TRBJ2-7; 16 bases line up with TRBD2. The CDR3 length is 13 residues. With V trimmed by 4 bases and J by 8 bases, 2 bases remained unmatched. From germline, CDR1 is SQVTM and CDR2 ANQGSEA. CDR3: CSVVGLAGGKQYF. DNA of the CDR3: TGCAGCGTTGTGGGACTAGCGGGAGGGAAGCAGTACTTC.

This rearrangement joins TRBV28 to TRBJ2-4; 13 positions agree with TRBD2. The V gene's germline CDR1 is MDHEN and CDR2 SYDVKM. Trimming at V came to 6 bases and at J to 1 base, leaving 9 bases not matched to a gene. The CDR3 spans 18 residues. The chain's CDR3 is CASSQTSGRSPAKNIQYF. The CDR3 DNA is TGTGCCAGCAGCCAGACTAGCGGGAGGTCACCGGCCAAAAACATTCAGTACTTC.

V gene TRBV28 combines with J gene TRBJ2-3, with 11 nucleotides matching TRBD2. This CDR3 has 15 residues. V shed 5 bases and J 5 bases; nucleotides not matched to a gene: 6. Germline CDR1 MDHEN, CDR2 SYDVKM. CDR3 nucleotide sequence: TGTGCCAGCAGTCGCCCCGGACTAGCGGGAGATACGCAGTATTTT. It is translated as CASSRPGLAGDTQYF.

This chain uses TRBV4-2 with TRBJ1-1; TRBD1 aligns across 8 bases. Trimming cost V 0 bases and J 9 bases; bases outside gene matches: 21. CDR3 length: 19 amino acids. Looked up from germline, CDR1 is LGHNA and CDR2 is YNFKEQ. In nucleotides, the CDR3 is TGTGCCAGCAGCCAAGAGGGGGGTGGGACAGGTGGACTCAGGTCTAAAGCTTTCTTT. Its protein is CASSQEGGGTGGLRSKAFF.

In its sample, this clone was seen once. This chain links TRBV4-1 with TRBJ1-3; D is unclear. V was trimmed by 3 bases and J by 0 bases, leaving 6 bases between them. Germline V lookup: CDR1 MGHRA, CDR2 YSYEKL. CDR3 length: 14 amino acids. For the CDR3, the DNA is TGCGCCAGCAGCCATCCGAGCTCTGGAAACACCATATATTTT. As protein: CASSHPSSGNTIYF.

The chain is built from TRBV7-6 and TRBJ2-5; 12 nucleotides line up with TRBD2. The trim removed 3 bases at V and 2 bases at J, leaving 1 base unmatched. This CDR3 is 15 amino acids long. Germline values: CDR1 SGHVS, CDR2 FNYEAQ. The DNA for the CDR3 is TGTGCCAGCAGCTTGCTAGCGGGAGGGCAAGAGACCCAGTACTTC. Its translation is CASSLLAGGQETQYF.

The CDR3 DNA follows: TGTGCCAGCAGTGAAGGACAGGGCTTATGGCCCCAGCATTTT. It encodes CASSEGQGLWPQHF. The chain links TRBV25-1 to TRBJ1-5; 8 bases agree with TRBD1. The trim removed 2 bases at V and 9 bases at J, leaving 6 bases unmatched. The CDR3 runs 14 residues. CDR1 is MGHDK and CDR2 is SYGVNS in the germline V gene.

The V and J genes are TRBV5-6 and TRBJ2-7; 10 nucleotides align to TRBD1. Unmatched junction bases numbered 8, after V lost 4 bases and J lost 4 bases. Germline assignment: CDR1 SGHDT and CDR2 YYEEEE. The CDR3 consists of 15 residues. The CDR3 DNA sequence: TGTGCCAGCAGCCTTACGGGACAGGGGATTTACGAGCAGTACTTC. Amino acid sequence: CASSLTGQGIYEQYF.